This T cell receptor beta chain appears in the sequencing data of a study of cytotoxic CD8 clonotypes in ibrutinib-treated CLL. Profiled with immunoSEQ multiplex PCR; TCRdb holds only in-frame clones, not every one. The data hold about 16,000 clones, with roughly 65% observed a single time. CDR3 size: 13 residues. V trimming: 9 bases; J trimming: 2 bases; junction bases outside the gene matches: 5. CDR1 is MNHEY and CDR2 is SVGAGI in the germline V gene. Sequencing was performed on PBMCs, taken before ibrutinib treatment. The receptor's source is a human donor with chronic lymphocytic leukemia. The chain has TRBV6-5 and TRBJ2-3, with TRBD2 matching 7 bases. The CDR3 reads CASRLADTDTQYF. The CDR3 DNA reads TGTGCCAGTCGGCTAGCGGACACAGATACGCAGTATTTT.